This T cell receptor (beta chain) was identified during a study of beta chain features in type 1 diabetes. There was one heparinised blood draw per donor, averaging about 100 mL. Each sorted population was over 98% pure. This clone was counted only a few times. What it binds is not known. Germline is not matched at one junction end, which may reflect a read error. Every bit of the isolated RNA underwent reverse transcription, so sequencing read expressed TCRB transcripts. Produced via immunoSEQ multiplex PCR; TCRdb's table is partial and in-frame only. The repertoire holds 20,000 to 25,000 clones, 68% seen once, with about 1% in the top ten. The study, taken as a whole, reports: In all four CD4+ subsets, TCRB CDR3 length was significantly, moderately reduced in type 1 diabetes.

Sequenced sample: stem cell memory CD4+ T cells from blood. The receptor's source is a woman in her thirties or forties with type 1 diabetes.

The CDR3 nucleotides are TGTGCCAGCAGCTTATTTCTAGGACAGGGGGTCTTC. It yields the protein CASSLFLGQGVF. The V call is TRBV7-3, the J call TRBJ2-1, with TRBD1 identical over 10 bases. Germline assignment: CDR1 SGHTA and CDR2 FQGTGA. The CDR3 is 12 amino acids.